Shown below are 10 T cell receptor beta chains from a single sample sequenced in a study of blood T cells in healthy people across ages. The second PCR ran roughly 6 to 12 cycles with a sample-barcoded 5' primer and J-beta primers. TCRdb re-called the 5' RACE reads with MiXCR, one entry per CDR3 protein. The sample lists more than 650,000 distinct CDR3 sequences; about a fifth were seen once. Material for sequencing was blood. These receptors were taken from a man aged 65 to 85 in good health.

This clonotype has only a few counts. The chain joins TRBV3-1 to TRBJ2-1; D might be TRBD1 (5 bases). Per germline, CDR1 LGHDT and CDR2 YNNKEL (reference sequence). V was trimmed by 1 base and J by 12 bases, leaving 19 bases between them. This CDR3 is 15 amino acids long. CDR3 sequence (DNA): TGTGCCAGCAGCCAAGGGGGTATGGCGGTCCAGGGGCAGTTCTTC. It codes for CASSQGGMAVQGQFF.

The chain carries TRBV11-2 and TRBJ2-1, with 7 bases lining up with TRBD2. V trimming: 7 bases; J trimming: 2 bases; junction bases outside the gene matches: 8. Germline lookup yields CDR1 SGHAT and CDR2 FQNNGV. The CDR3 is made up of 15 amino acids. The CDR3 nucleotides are TGTGCCAGCAACGGCGGGGAGGGCCCCTACAATGAGCAGTTCTTC. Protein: CASNGGEGPYNEQFF.

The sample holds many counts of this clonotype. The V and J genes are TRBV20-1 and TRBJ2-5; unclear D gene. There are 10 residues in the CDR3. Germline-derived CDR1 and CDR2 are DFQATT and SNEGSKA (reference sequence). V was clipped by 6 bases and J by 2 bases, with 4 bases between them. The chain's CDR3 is CSAKQETQYF. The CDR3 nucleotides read TGCAGTGCAAAACAAGAGACCCAGTACTTC.

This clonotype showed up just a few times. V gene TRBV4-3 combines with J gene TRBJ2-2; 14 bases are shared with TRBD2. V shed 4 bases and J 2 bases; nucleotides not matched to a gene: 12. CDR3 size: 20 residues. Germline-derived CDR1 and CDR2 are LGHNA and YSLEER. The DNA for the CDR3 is TGCGCCAGCAGCCCAGACGACCCGGGACTAGCGGGAGCAAACACCGGGGAGCTGTTTTTT. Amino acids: CASSPDDPGLAGANTGELFF.

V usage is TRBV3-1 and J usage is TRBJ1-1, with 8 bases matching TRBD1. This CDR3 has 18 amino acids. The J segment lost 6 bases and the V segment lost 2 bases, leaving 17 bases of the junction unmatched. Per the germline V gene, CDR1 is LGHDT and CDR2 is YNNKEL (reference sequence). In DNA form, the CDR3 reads TGTGCCAGCAGCCAAAGACAGGGGACGACAGCAGGTAATCCTGAAGCTTTCTTT. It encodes CASSQRQGTTAGNPEAFF.

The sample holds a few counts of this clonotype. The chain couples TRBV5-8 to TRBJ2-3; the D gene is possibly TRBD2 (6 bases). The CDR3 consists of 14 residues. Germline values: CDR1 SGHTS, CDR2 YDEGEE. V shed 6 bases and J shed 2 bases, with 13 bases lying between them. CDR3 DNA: TGTGCCAGCATCCCGGGACTTTACACAGATACGCAGTATTTT. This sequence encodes CASIPGLYTDTQYF.

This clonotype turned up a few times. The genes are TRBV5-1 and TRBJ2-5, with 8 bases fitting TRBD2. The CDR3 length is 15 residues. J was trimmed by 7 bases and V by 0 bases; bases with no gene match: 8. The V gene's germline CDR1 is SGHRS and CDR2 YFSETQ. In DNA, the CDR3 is TGCGCCAGCAGCTTGGCCGGGACTAGTCGAGTGACCCAGTACTTC. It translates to CASSLAGTSRVTQYF.

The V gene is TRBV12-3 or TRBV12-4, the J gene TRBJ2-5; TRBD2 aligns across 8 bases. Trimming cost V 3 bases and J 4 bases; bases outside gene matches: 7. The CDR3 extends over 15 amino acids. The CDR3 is CASSFSGGASETQYF. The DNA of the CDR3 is TGTGCCAGCAGTTTCTCCGGGGGGGCATCAGAGACCCAGTACTTC.

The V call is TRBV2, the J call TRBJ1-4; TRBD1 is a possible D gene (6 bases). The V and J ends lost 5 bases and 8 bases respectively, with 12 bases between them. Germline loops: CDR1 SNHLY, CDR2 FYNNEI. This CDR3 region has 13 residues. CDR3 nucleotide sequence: TGTGCCAGCAGTCCCGACAGGCTCGAAAAACTGTTTTTT. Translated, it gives CASSPDRLEKLFF.

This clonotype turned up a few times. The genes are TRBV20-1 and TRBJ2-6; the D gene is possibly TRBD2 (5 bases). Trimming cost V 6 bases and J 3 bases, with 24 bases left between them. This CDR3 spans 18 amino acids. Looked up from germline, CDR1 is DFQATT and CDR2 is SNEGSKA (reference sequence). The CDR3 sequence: CSAKDSSPGLFGANVLTF. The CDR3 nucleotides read TGCAGTGCAAAGGACTCCTCACCCGGCCTTTTTGGGGCCAACGTCCTGACTTTC.